The subject of this entry is one TCR beta chain. This sample is part of a study of blood T cells in healthy people across ages. V lost 2 bases to trimming and J lost 3 bases, with 9 bases between them. This CDR3 is built from 14 residues. Per the germline V gene, CDR1 is MNHNY and CDR2 is SVGAGI (reference sequence). PCR was performed a second time for roughly 7 to 12 cycles using a sample-barcoded 5' primer and a J-beta primer mix. TCRdb recomputed calls from the 5' RACE reads with MiXCR, one row per CDR3 protein. The sample consists of 800,000 or so distinct CDR3 sequences, 25% of them appearing once. These records were also assigned to another study, of T cells of mothers and their children.

Sequenced sample: blood. The chain is built from TRBV6-6 and TRBJ2-3; no clear D. The receptor comes from a boy younger than 18 in good health. CDR3 nucleotide sequence: TGTGCCAGCAGTTACCCCGGACGGACAGATACGCAGTATTTT. Amino acid sequence: CASSYPGRTDTQYF.